Sequencing of this TCR beta chain was carried out in a study of neoadjuvant anti-PD-1 for oral cavity cancer. Sequencing was performed with immunoSEQ multiplex PCR; in TCRdb, only in-frame clones are kept and a portion is missing. This sample has some 61,000 clones, with about 85% found just once. The CDR3 is 16 amino acids. V was clipped by 3 bases and J by 0 bases, with 10 bases between them. Germline loops: CDR1 SGHKS, CDR2 YYEKEE (reference sequence). Notes on the study in general: Higher pretreatment blood Treg/Th17 ratios correlated with higher pretreatment blood and lower post-treatment tumor TCRbeta clonality.

Described time point: after neoadjuvant nivolumab, at surgical resection. Cohort: HPV-negative, locally advanced oral cavity squamous cell carcinoma patients. Analysis of PBMCs was direct, with no culture step. A note on this clone: Antigen unknown.

This chain uses TRBV5-5 with TRBJ2-6; D uncertain. The material sequenced was PBMCs, taken after nivolumab (anti-PD-1) treatment. This clonotype originated in a person aged 35 to 85 with oral cavity squamous cell carcinoma. CDR3 loop: CASSSSATSGANVLTF. The CDR3 DNA follows: TGTGCCAGCAGCTCCTCGGCCACCTCTGGGGCCAACGTCCTGACTTTC. The whole variable domain, remainder taken from reference TRBV5-5 and TRBJ2-6, is DAGVTQSPTHLIKTRGQQVTLRCSPISGHKSVSWYQQVLGQGPQFIFQYYEKEERGRGNFPDRFSARQFPNYSSELNVNALLLGDSALYLCASSSSATSGANVLTFGAGSRLTVL.